This TCR beta chain was found in a study of T cells in Graves' hyperthyroidism and ophthalmopathy. On this clonotype: The antigen remains unidentified.

Per the germline V gene, CDR1 is SGHAT and CDR2 is FQNNGV. The CDR3 spans 17 residues. The V and J ends lost 5 bases and 1 base, in that order; junction bases with no gene match: 9. Regarding the study as a whole: Ophthalmopathy was distinguished from stable hyperthyroidism by 13 V-J signatures.

No progression to ophthalmopathy during 18 months of follow-up defined stable disease. Fresh peripheral blood, around 9.3 ml of it, supplied the PBMCs. Amplification targeted TCR beta CDR3 regions from RNA transcripts. HTBI primers were employed in a first-round RT-PCR of the TCR CDR3. TCRdb called the multiplex PCR reads again in MiXCR, with one record for every CDR3 protein. Seen here are some 550,000 distinct CDR3 sequences, about a fifth observed once, and the top ten hold less than 30%. This TCR was recovered from a man younger than 30 with Graves' hyperthyroidism. The specimen sequenced was blood. V gene TRBV11-2 combines with J gene TRBJ2-5; 11 bases align to TRBD2. CDR3 in amino acids: CASSPSPLAGGQETQYF. Written as DNA, the CDR3 is TGTGCCAGCAGCCCGAGCCCGCTAGCGGGGGGCCAAGAGACCCAGTACTTC. The full variable domain, completed using reference TRBV11-2 and TRBJ2-5, is EAGVAQSPRYKIIEKRQSVAFWCNPISGHATLYWYQQILGQGPKLLIQFQNNGVVDDSQLPKDRFSAERLKGVDSTLKIQPAKLEDSAVYLCASSPSPLAGGQETQYFGPGTRLLVL.